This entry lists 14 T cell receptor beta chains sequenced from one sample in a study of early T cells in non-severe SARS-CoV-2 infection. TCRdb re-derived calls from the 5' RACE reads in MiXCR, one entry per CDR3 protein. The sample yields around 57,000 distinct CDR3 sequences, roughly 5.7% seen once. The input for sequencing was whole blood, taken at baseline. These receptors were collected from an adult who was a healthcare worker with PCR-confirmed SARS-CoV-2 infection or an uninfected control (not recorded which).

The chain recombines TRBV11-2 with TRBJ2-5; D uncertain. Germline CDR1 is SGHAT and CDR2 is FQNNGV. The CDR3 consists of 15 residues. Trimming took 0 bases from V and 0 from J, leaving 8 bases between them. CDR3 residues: CASSLDWANQETQYF. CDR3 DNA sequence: TGTGCCAGCAGCTTAGATTGGGCCAACCAAGAGACCCAGTACTTC.

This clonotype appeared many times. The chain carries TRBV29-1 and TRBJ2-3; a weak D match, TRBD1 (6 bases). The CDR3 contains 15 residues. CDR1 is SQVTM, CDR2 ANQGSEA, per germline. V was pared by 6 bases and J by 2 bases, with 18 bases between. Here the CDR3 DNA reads TGCAGCGTAACAGGGTTCCGAACCGACACAGATACGCAGTATTTT. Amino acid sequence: CSVTGFRTDTDTQYF.

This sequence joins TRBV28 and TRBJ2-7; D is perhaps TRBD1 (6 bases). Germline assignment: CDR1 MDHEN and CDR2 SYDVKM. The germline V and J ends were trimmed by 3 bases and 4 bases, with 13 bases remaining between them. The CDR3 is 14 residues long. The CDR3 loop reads CASSLHRVGYEQYF. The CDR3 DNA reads TGTGCCAGCAGTTTGCACAGGGTAGGGTACGAGCAGTACTTC. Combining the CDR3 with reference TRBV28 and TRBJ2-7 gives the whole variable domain DVKVTQSSRYLVKRTGEKVFLECVQDMDHENMFWYRQDPGLGLRLIYFSYDVKMKEKGDIPEGYSVSREKKERFSLILESASTNQTSMYLCASSLHRVGYEQYFGPGTRLTVT.

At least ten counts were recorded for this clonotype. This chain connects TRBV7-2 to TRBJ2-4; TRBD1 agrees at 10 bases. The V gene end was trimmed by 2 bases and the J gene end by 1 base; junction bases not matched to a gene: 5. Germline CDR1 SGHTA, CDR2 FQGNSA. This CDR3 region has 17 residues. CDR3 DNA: TGTGCCAGCAGCTTAATCTCGACAGGGGGCGCCAAAAACATTCAGTACTTC. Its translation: CASSLISTGGAKNIQYF.

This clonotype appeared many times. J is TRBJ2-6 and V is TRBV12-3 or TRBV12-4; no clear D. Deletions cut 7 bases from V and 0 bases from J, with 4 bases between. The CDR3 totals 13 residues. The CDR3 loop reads CASTYSGANVLTF. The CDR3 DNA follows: TGTGCCAGCACATACTCTGGGGCCAACGTCCTGACTTTC.

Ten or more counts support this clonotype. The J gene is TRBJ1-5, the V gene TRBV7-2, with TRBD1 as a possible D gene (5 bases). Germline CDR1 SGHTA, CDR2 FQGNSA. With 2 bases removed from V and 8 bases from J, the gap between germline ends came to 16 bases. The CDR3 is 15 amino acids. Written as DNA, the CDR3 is TGTGCCAGCAGCTTATTTGGGACGGGAGGTGAGCCCCAGCATTTT. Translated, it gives CASSLFGTGGEPQHF.

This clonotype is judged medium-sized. CDR3 in DNA: TGTGCCAGCAGCTCCCCGGCGATCTTAGGGACTGAAGCTTTCTTT. Translation: CASSSPAILGTEAFF. This chain links TRBV13 with TRBJ1-1; unclear D gene. CDR1 and CDR2 (germline): PRHDT, FYEKMQ (reference sequence). This CDR3 comprises 15 residues. V was pared by 4 bases and J by 5 bases, with 17 bases between.

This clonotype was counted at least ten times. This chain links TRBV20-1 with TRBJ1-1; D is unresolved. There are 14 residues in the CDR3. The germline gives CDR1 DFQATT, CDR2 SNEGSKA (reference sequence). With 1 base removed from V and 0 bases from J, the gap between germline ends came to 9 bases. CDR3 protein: CSARVRTVNTEAFF. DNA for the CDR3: TGCAGTGCTAGAGTCCGGACGGTGAACACTGAAGCTTTCTTT.

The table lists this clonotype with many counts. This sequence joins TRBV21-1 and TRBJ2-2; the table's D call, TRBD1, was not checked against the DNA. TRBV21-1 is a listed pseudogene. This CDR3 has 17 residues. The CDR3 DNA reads TGTGCCAGTTGGGACCAGAACGGGGCTACGAACACCGGGGAGCTGTTTTTT. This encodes CASWDQNGATNTGELFF.

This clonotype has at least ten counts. Written as DNA, the CDR3 is TGTGCCAGCAGCTTAATGCAGCGAGGGTACGAGCAGTACTTC. Amino acids: CASSLMQRGYEQYF. This chain joins TRBV7-2 and TRBJ2-7; D possibly corresponds to TRBD2 (5 bases). The CDR3 runs to 14 residues. CDR1 and CDR2 from the germline V gene are SGHTA and FQGNSA. V was cut by 2 bases and J by 4 bases, with 12 bases left in between.

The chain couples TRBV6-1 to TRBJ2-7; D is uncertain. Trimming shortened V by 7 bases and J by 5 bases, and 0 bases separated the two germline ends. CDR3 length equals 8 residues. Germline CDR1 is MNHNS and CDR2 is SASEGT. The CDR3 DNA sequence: TGTGCCAGCAACGAGCAGTACTTC. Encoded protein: CASNEQYF.

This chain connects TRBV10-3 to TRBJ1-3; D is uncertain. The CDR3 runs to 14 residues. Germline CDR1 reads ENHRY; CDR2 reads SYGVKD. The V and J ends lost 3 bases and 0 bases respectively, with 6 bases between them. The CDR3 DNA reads TGTGCCATCAGTGAATGGGTCTCTGGAAACACCATATATTTT. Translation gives CAISEWVSGNTIYF.

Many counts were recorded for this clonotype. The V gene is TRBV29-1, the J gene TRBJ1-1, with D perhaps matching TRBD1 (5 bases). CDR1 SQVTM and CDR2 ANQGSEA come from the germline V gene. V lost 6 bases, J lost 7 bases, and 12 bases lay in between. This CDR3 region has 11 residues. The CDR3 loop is CSVVDSNEAFF. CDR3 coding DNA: TGCAGCGTCGTTGACAGCAATGAAGCTTTCTTT.

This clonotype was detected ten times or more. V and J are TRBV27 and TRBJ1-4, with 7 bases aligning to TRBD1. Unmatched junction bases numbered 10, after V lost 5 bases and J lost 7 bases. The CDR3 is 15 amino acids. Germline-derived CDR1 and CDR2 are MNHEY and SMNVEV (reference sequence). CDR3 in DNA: TGTGCCAGCAGTGGGGGACAGTCAAATGTTGAAAAACTGTTTTTT. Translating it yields CASSGGQSNVEKLFF.